This T cell receptor beta chain was observed in a study of Ad26.COV2.S vaccination and SARS-CoV-2 variants. Generated by immunoSEQ multiplex PCR, the TCRdb table keeps only in-frame clones and is missing some. Among hundreds of thousands of clones listed, over 75% were seen once. About this clone itself: The antigen is undetermined.

Germline V gives CDR1 SGDLS, CDR2 YYNGEE. This CDR3 has 16 amino acids. The V gene lost 0 bases and the J gene lost 4 bases, with 15 bases spanning the gap. Study results and limitations: Researchers reported similar non-spike TCR breadth in vaccine and placebo recipients.

Treatment: about 20 received Ad26.COV2.S at low or high dose, single or two shots; about five received placebo; per-sample allocation not given. Day 63 following the first vaccine or placebo injection was when the samples were taken. The V call is TRBV9, the J call TRBJ2-3, with D possibly TRBD2 on 7 matching bases. The sample was peripheral blood, taken in a trial of Ad26.COV2.S vaccine versus placebo. The TCR was taken from a person aged 18-60 years who received the Ad26.COV2.S COVID-19 vaccine or a placebo. CDR3 coding DNA: TGTGCCAGCAGCGTAGCGGGGGGCGAGGGCTCAGATACGCAGTATTTT. It encodes CASSVAGGEGSDTQYF. The variable domain in full, completed from reference TRBV9 and TRBJ2-3, reads DSGVTQTPKHLITATGQRVTLRCSPRSGDLSVYWYQQSLDQGLQFLIQYYNGEERAKGNILERFSAQQFPDLHSELNLSSLELGDSALYFCASSVAGGEGSDTQYFGPGTRLTVL.